These 20 T cell receptor beta chains originate from one sample sequenced in a study of T cells in localized non-small cell lung cancer. The protocol was immunoSEQ multiplex PCR, while the TCRdb copy is restricted to in-frame clones and leaves out a portion. There are approximately 67,000 clones in the sample; approximately 85% occur only once, and around an eighth lies in the top ten. The sample in question was peripheral blood, obtained before any cancer treatment. Receptors were obtained from an older female donor with stage I lung adenocarcinoma.

V usage is TRBV7-2 and J usage is TRBJ1-3; 7 nucleotides match TRBD1. Germline CDR1 reads SGHTA; CDR2 reads FQGNSA. This CDR3 contains 16 residues. V lost 2 bases to trimming and J lost 0 bases; unmatched junction nucleotides: 4. The CDR3 sequence is CASSLRGTASGNTIYF. CDR3 bases: TGTGCCAGCAGCTTAAGAGGGACAGCCTCTGGAAACACCATATATTTT.

The V call is TRBV2, the J call TRBJ2-1; 9 bases align to TRBD2. J gave up 16 bases and V 6 bases, and 10 bases lay outside the gene matches. The V gene's germline CDR1 is SNHLY and CDR2 FYNNEI. This CDR3 is built from 12 residues. CDR3: CASSGSGGNIFF. In nucleotides, the CDR3 is TGTGCCAGCAGCGGAAGCGGGGGGAATATATTCTTC.

The rearrangement joins TRBV11-2 to TRBJ1-4; D possibly corresponds to TRBD1 (5 bases). The germline gives CDR1 SGHAT, CDR2 FQNNGV. V was pared by 0 bases and J by 7 bases, with 15 bases between. CDR3 size: 16 residues. CDR3 in DNA: TGTGCCAGCAGCTTAGATCGCGGAGGGGAGCGTGAAAAACTGTTTTTT. This sequence encodes CASSLDRGGEREKLFF.

Only a few counts were recorded for this clone. This chain uses TRBV5-3 with TRBJ2-1; 8 nucleotides agree with TRBD2. TRBV5-3 is sorted into the ORF group, with uncertain function. The CDR3 is made up of 15 amino acids. The V segment lost 2 bases and the J segment 4 bases; nucleotides outside the gene matches: 5. CDR3 bases: TGTGCCAGAAGCTTCCTAGCGGGCCCTTACAATGAGCAGTTCTTC. It specifies CARSFLAGPYNEQFF.

The V and J genes are TRBV11-3 and TRBJ2-7; D is undetermined. Germline V CDR1 and CDR2: SGHNT, YENEEA. The CDR3 is 13 amino acids. The V gene lost 4 bases and the J gene lost 3 bases, with 10 bases spanning the gap. The CDR3 protein is CASSSSDHYEQYF. CDR3 DNA: TGTGCCAGCAGCTCCAGCGACCACTACGAGCAGTACTTC.

The gene calls are TRBV10-1 and TRBJ2-1; D gene uncertain. With 5 bases removed from V and 8 bases from J, the gap between germline ends came to 10 bases. Germline values: CDR1 WNHNN, CDR2 SYGVQD (reference sequence). The CDR3 sequence is 12 residues long. CDR3 region: CASSSRLDEQFF. The CDR3 DNA sequence: TGCGCCAGCAGTAGCCGTTTGGATGAGCAGTTCTTC.

The V and J genes are TRBV9 and TRBJ2-3; either TRBD1 or TRBD2 may supply D (6 bases each). The V and J ends lost 0 bases and 2 bases respectively, with 10 bases between them. The CDR3 is made up of 15 amino acids. Germline V gene lookup returns CDR1 SGDLS and CDR2 YYNGEE. CDR3 protein: CASSVGGAFTDTQYF. CDR3 in DNA: TGTGCCAGCAGCGTAGGGGGGGCCTTCACAGATACGCAGTATTTT.

This chain links TRBV5-6 with TRBJ2-5; 7 positions agree with TRBD1. This CDR3 is built from 15 residues. V shed 0 bases, J shed 4 bases, and the junction held 6 bases outside the gene matches. From germline, CDR1 is SGHDT and CDR2 YYEEEE. CDR3 coding DNA: TGTGCCAGCAGCTTGGGTACAGGGGTTTTAGAGACCCAGTACTTC. Its protein product is CASSLGTGVLETQYF. Based on the CDR3 plus reference TRBV5-6 and TRBJ2-5, the full variable domain is DAGVTQSPTHLIKTRGQQVTLRCSPKSGHDTVSWYQQALGQGPQFIFQYYEEEERQRGNFPDRFSGHQFPNYSSELNVNALLLGDSALYLCASSLGTGVLETQYFGPGTRLLVL.

The gene calls are TRBV6-6 and TRBJ2-5; no firm D call. The V and J ends lost 2 bases and 5 bases respectively, with 12 bases between them. This CDR3 comprises 14 residues. The germline V gene encodes CDR1 MNHNY and CDR2 SVGAGI (reference sequence). CDR3 region: CASSYRRLGETQYF. CDR3 DNA: TGTGCCAGCAGTTACCGCCGACTGGGGGAGACCCAGTACTTC.

The rearrangement uses TRBV9 and TRBJ1-5, with D uncertain. Trimming took 0 bases from V and 0 from J, leaving 4 bases between them. The CDR3 consists of 14 residues. Germline loops: CDR1 SGDLS, CDR2 YYNGEE. The CDR3 DNA reads TGTGCCAGCAGCGTAGGAAGTAGCAATCAGCCCCAGCATTTT. Amino acid sequence: CASSVGSSNQPQHF.

The chain uses TRBV11-2 and TRBJ1-5; a weak D match, TRBD1 (5 bases). The CDR3 spans 14 residues. The V end lost 3 bases, the J end lost 7 bases, and 13 bases lay between the germline ends. Germline CDR1 reads SGHAT; CDR2 reads FQNNGV. The CDR3 reads CASSFQGMGQPQHF. The DNA for the CDR3 is TGTGCCAGCAGCTTTCAGGGAATGGGCCAGCCCCAGCATTTT.

The CDR3 spells CASRGTAGNTIYF. DNA of the CDR3: TGTGCCAGCAGGGGGACAGCTGGAAACACCATATATTTT. The V call is TRBV6-1, the J call TRBJ1-3; the match to TRBD1 covers 7 bases. This CDR3 has 13 amino acids. Germline CDR1 and CDR2: MNHNS and SASEGT. The V segment lost 6 bases and the J segment 2 bases; nucleotides outside the gene matches: 1.

This clone was picked up one time. V usage is TRBV5-1 and J usage is TRBJ1-1; possibly TRBD1 for D (5 bases). This CDR3 region has 11 residues. In germline, CDR1 is SGHRS, CDR2 YFSETQ. V shed 0 bases and J shed 11 bases, with 8 bases lying between them. The CDR3 is CASSLAGRAFF. CDR3 nucleotide sequence: TGCGCCAGCAGCTTGGCGGGGCGGGCTTTCTTT. The variable domain in full, completed from reference TRBV5-1 and TRBJ1-1, reads KAGVTQTPRYLIKTRGQQVTLSCSPISGHRSVSWYQQTPGQGLQFLFEYFSETQRNKGNFPGRFSGRQFSNSRSEMNVSTLELGDSALYLCASSLAGRAFFGQGTRLTVV.

This rearrangement joins TRBV9 to TRBJ2-3; the D is unclear. The germline V gene encodes CDR1 SGDLS and CDR2 YYNGEE. V lost 0 bases, J lost 7 bases, and 9 bases lay in between. CDR3 length: 13 residues. The DNA for the CDR3 is TGTGCCAGCAGCGTAGAGCTGGGGTATACGCAGTATTTT. Its translation: CASSVELGYTQYF. The whole variable domain, remainder taken from reference TRBV9 and TRBJ2-3, is DSGVTQTPKHLITATGQRVTLRCSPRSGDLSVYWYQQSLDQGLQFLIQYYNGEERAKGNILERFSAQQFPDLHSELNLSSLELGDSALYFCASSVELGYTQYFGPGTRLTVL.

The chain combines TRBV7-9 with TRBJ1-2; D remains unclear. The CDR3 totals 14 residues. Deletions cut 5 bases from V and 2 bases from J, with 12 bases between. Germline values: CDR1 SEHNR, CDR2 FQNEAQ (reference sequence). The CDR3 reads CASSLFSDNYGYTF. Written as DNA, the CDR3 is TGTGCCAGCAGCCTATTCTCGGACAACTATGGCTACACCTTC.

The chain links TRBV2 to TRBJ2-2; 11 nucleotides agree with TRBD1. The CDR3 consists of 15 residues. Germline CDR1 is SNHLY and CDR2 is FYNNEI. With V trimmed by 6 bases and J by 5 bases, 5 bases remained unmatched. The CDR3 region is CASRGDRGSTGELFF. In DNA form, the CDR3 reads TGTGCCAGCAGGGGGGACAGGGGGAGTACCGGGGAGCTGTTTTTT.

The chain employs TRBV18 and TRBJ1-5; D perhaps matches TRBD1 (5 bases). V lost 2 bases and J 4 bases, leaving 18 bases between the germline ends. Per germline, CDR1 KGHSH and CDR2 LQKENI. The CDR3 sequence is 17 residues long. The CDR3 DNA sequence: TGTGCCAGCTCACCAGTAGGCGGGCAGGGTGGTAATCAGCCCCAGCATTTT. This codes for CASSPVGGQGGNQPQHF.

This rearrangement joins TRBV18 to TRBJ2-5; 11 bases map to TRBD1. After removal of 2 bases from V and 3 bases from J, the junction contained 2 bases not matched to a gene. The CDR3 is 15 residues long. The V gene's germline CDR1 is KGHSH and CDR2 LQKENI. CDR3 DNA sequence: TGTGCCAGCTCACCAGGGACAGGGGGAAAAGAGACCCAGTACTTC. It specifies CASSPGTGGKETQYF.

The chain couples TRBV6-6 to TRBJ2-7; 8 nucleotides line up with TRBD1. This CDR3 contains 15 residues. V lost 5 bases and J lost 0; bases outside the gene matches: 6. Germline CDR1 MNHNY, CDR2 SVGAGI (reference sequence). The CDR3 spells CASSKRQGSSYEQYF. The CDR3 DNA is TGTGCCAGCAGTAAACGACAGGGGTCCTCCTACGAGCAGTACTTC.

This chain links TRBV6-6 with TRBJ2-6; TRBD1 might be the D (6 bases). From germline, CDR1 is MNHNY and CDR2 SVGAGI (reference sequence). V was trimmed by 2 bases and J by 1 base, leaving 9 bases between them. The CDR3 runs to 16 residues. As DNA, the CDR3 is TGTGCCAGCAGTTACAGCCAGGGGTCTGGGGCCAACGTCCTGACTTTC. It translates to CASSYSQGSGANVLTF.